This TCR beta chain emerged from a study of CD4+ T cells in melanoma. Broader study findings: Diverse differentiation states were reported for melanoma neoantigen-specific CD4+ T cells. A reported correlation linked neoantigen-specific CD4+ T cells to CD8+, macrophage and B cell function.

V was clipped by 8 bases and J by 6 bases, with 24 bases between them. CDR3 size: 16 residues. CDR1 MDHEN and CDR2 SYDVKM come from the germline V gene. To note about this clone: Its antigen is not known.

Only in-frame clones appear in the TCRdb table, and some are missing; sequencing was by immunoSEQ multiplex PCR. The sample lists some 110,000 clones; approximately 92% were seen once. What was sequenced was peripheral blood. This TCR came from a human donor with melanoma. V is TRBV28 and J is TRBJ2-3; D may be TRBD2 (5 bases). In DNA, the CDR3 is TGTGCCAGCCGGGGAGCGGTAGTCCCGCCCAGGGATACGCAGTATTTT. It encodes CASRGAVVPPRDTQYF. The entire variable domain, with the rest obtained from reference TRBV28 and TRBJ2-3, is as follows: DVKVTQSSRYLVKRTGEKVFLECVQDMDHENMFWYRQDPGLGLRLIYFSYDVKMKEKGDIPEGYSVSREKKERFSLILESASTNQTSMYLCASRGAVVPPRDTQYFGPGTRLTVL.